This T cell receptor (beta chain) was obtained from a study of blood T cell repertoires in COVID-19 (dated by TCRdb to 2018 to 2021). With regard to the full study: The collaborator samples originated in the United States, Italy and Spain and spanned the acute and convalescent phases of COVID-19. The material from the prospective study consisted of cDNA or gDNA derived from T cells, B-cell-depleted T cells, or PBMCs. The dataset comprised deeply sampled blood TCRbeta repertoires from subjects exposed to, actively infected with, or recovered from COVID-19. The repertoires were released in a freely available public database intended as a resource for research on the immune response to SARS-CoV-2. Samples were obtained from the ongoing ImmuneRACE study (first 160 participants) and from approximately 1,200 subjects provided by 6 global collaborators. The sample metadata nearly always contained a de-identified subject ID, COVID-19 status, age in years and sex. HLA class I and class II types, where available, came from metadata supplied by the sample provider rather than from assay-based typing. General conclusions and limits of the study: Clinical and demographic metadata were provided uncurated, with the amount varying by source and participant.

This clone was counted once. The antigen it binds to is not known. Base qualities were left out, and no much larger clone turns up one base away. The CDR3, cysteine through phenylalanine, is 14 amino acids long. Of the read, only the CDR3 DNA is kept; its 42 bases are in frame from base 1. The junction shows trimming of 6 bases on V and 6 bases on J, plus 18 bases between the germline ends. As encoded in the germline V gene, CDR1 is KGHSH while CDR2 is LQKENI. Each collaborating institution followed its own protocols to collect whole blood in K2EDTA tubes. Collaborator samples were shipped for TCRbeta analysis as frozen whole blood, isolated PBMCs, or DNA extracted from either sample type. TCRbeta CDR3 regions were amplified from genomic DNA using the immunoSEQ Assay, a bias-controlled multiplex PCR. As for how the authors treated the data: The number of nucleated cells in each sample was estimated by amplification of reference gene primers within the assay. To quantify the absolute abundance of each unique TCRbeta CDR3 rearrangement, sequence reads were collapsed and filtered. For each sample, productive Simpson clonality was calculated as the square root of Simpson's diversity index over productive rearrangements. Held by TCRdb, this immuneACCESS table contains in-frame sequences only and omits some clones. Under half of the omission traces to an unresolved V gene where checked; the cause of the rest is unknown. V and J calls plus clone size are reproduced from that table; the DNA served to infer D and trimming. In this sample the table shows about 270,000 clones, about 87% of which occur a single time. The top ten clones comprise about 9.1% of the sample.

The receptor chain draws on TRBV18 and TRBJ2-7; matching of 6 bases hints at TRBD1 as the D gene. The sequencing sample was made of peripheral blood. The receptor's source is a human donor in a cohort sampled during active COVID-19. The CDR3 reads as follows: CASSPGATGGEQYF. The DNA reads as follows: TGTGCCAGCTCCCCAGGGGCTACGGGTGGCGAGCAGTACTTC.